This TCR beta chain is from a study of control samples from healthy donors and cancer patients. The data were produced by immunoSEQ multiplex PCR, yet TCRdb's version contains in-frame clones alone and is incomplete. Of 60,000 or so clones listed, 70% to 90% are singletons. V dropped 5 bases and J dropped 4 bases, with 15 bases sitting between them. In germline, CDR1 is ENHRY, CDR2 SYGVKD. CDR3 length equals 14 residues. This TCR derives from a man aged 50 or older in good health. The sample comprised blood. The rearrangement uses TRBV10-3 and TRBJ2-7, with D possibly TRBD2 on 6 matching bases. The CDR3 loop is CAISSGFEPYEQYF. The CDR3 nucleotides are TGTGCCATCAGTAGCGGGTTTGAGCCTTACGAGCAGTACTTC.